The 13 T cell receptor beta chains given below trace back to one sample, sequenced in a study of blood T cell repertoires in COVID-19 (dated by TCRdb to the early 2020s). The method was the immunoSEQ multiplex PCR assay. TCRdb took over this immuneACCESS table, retaining in-frame rearrangements with V and J assigned. Such tables are incomplete; in checked studies, under half of the missing clones stem from an unresolved V gene, and the remainder is unexplained. In all, the sample holds roughly 320,000 clones, and 85% to 90% of those were seen once. Of the sample, about 4% is held by the ten largest clones. Source material: PBMCs or T cells enriched from blood (not recorded which). These receptors were collected from a man aged 25-40 years who had recovered from COVID-19.

This clone came up once. The rearrangement joins TRBV3-1 (or the pseudogene TRBV3-2) to TRBJ2-1; possibly TRBD1 for D (5 bases). Germline CDR1 reads LGHDT; CDR2 reads YNNKEL (reference sequence). The CDR3 sequence is 11 residues long. Trimming pared 4 bases from V and 9 bases from J, leaving 7 bases between. The CDR3 region is CASSLQGEQFF. DNA of the CDR3: TGTGCCAGCAGCCTTCAGGGTGAGCAGTTCTTC.

This clone was seen only once. V gene TRBV27 combines with J gene TRBJ2-1; 9 nucleotides line up with TRBD1. V lost 4 bases and J lost 3; bases outside the gene matches: 7. Germline-derived CDR1 and CDR2 are MNHEY and SMNVEV (reference sequence). The CDR3 runs 16 residues. This chain's CDR3 is CASSWAGTGNYNEQFF. CDR3 nucleotides: TGTGCCAGCAGTTGGGCCGGGACAGGGAACTACAATGAGCAGTTCTTC.

In nucleotides, the CDR3 is TGCGCCAGCAGCCCGACAGGGTTTGGAGGACAGCCCCAGCATTTT. This codes for CASSPTGFGGQPQHF. The chain carries TRBV5-1 and TRBJ1-5; 7 bases line up with TRBD1. Unmatched junction bases numbered 11, after V lost 4 bases and J lost 7 bases. The CDR3 consists of 15 residues. CDR1 SGHRS and CDR2 YFSETQ come from the germline V gene.

The chain has TRBV21-1 and TRBJ1-5; the table names TRBD1, a call not compared with the DNA. TRBV21-1 is a pseudogene. CDR3 length: 14 residues. The CDR3 nucleotides read TGTGCCAGCAGCATGACAGGGTGCGATCAGCCCCAGCATTTT. Translation: CASSMTGCDQPQHF.

Of note for this clone: At one end the junction does not follow the germline gene, possibly because of a read error. The CDR3 DNA sequence: TGTGCCAGCAGCTGGGGACATGGAGAGACCCAATACTTC. Translated, it gives CASSWGHGETQYF. The chain has TRBV11-2 and TRBJ2-5; tentative D call: TRBD1 (6 bases). The CDR3 length is 13 residues. Germline V gene sequence: CDR1 SGHAT, CDR2 FQNNGV.

The chain uses TRBV19 and TRBJ1-6, with TRBD1 matching over 12 bases. The J segment lost 4 bases and the V segment lost 5 bases, leaving 9 bases of the junction unmatched. Per germline, CDR1 LNHDA and CDR2 SQIVND (reference sequence). The CDR3 covers 18 residues. CDR3 region: CASSATRDRGRYNSPLHF. The DNA of the CDR3 is TGTGCCAGTAGTGCAACCCGGGACAGGGGGCGATATAATTCACCCCTCCACTTT.

This clone was recorded only once. This rearrangement joins TRBV28 to TRBJ1-2; possibly TRBD1 for D (6 bases). The CDR3 consists of 16 residues. V lost 3 bases to trimming and J lost 1 base, with 15 bases between them. The germline V gene has CDR1 MDHEN and CDR2 SYDVKM. The CDR3 region is CASSLLGARVNYGYTF. The CDR3 region has the DNA TGTGCCAGCAGTTTGTTGGGGGCGCGAGTTAACTATGGCTACACCTTC.

The chain is built from TRBV2 and TRBJ2-1; D is perhaps TRBD1 (5 bases). The CDR3 has 14 residues. The V gene's germline CDR1 is SNHLY and CDR2 FYNNEI. V lost 8 bases and J lost 6, with 17 bases in between. In nucleotides, the CDR3 is TGTGCCAGCGGCGTGGACAACTGGGGCAATGAGCAGTTCTTC. It specifies CASGVDNWGNEQFF. Full variable domain (outside the CDR3, taken from reference TRBV2 and TRBJ2-1): EPEVTQTPSHQVTQMGQEVILRCVPISNHLYFYWYRQILGQKVEFLVSFYNNEISEKSEIFDDQFSVERPDGSNFTLKIRSTKLEDSAMYFCASGVDNWGNEQFFGPGTRLTVL.

The V call is TRBV28, the J call TRBJ1-6, with no clear D. The V gene lost 6 bases and the J gene lost 5 bases, with 17 bases spanning the gap. The V gene's germline CDR1 is MDHEN and CDR2 SYDVKM. CDR3 length equals 16 residues. This CDR3 reads CASSQLGLRHNSPLHF. CDR3 in DNA: TGTGCCAGCAGCCAATTGGGCCTAAGGCATAATTCACCCCTCCACTTT.

This rearrangement joins TRBV5-6 to TRBJ2-1; 9 bases are shared with TRBD2. Unmatched junction bases numbered 7, after V lost 2 bases and J lost 7 bases. Germline loops: CDR1 SGHDT, CDR2 YYEEEE. This CDR3 has 15 residues. This CDR3 is CASSFGRGGLNEQFF. In DNA, the CDR3 is TGTGCCAGCAGCTTTGGGCGGGGGGGCCTTAATGAGCAGTTCTTC.

The chain employs TRBV7-9 and TRBJ2-3; weak D call: TRBD2 (5 bases). The CDR3 loop spans 16 amino acids. V lost 5 bases and J 2 bases, leaving 17 bases between the germline ends. The germline V gene encodes CDR1 SEHNR and CDR2 FQNEAQ (reference sequence). The CDR3: CASSAQTSGVTDTQYF. The CDR3 bases are TGTGCCAGCAGCGCCCAGACAAGCGGAGTCACAGATACGCAGTATTTT. Looking up the rest from reference TRBV7-9 and TRBJ2-3 gives the full variable domain: DTGVSQNPRHKITKRGQNVTFRCDPISEHNRLYWYRQTLGQGPEFLTYFQNEAQLEKSRLLSDRFSAERPKGSFSTLEIQRTEQGDSAMYLCASSAQTSGVTDTQYFGPGTRLTVL.

The chain is built from TRBV19 and TRBJ2-1; 9 nucleotides align to TRBD1. Losses at the gene ends were 3 bases for V and 6 bases for J; bases not matched to a gene: 6. The V gene's germline CDR1 is LNHDA and CDR2 SQIVND (reference sequence). The length of the CDR3 is 15 residues. CDR3 loop: CASSIWDRAANEQFF. The CDR3 nucleotides read TGTGCCAGTAGTATCTGGGACAGGGCGGCCAATGAGCAGTTCTTC.

The CDR3, as DNA: TGTGCCAGCAGCCCCCGGACTAGCGGGAGGCTCAACGAGCAGTACTTC. Encoded protein: CASSPRTSGRLNEQYF. The J gene is TRBJ2-7, the V gene TRBV7-9; 14 bases agree with TRBD2. This CDR3 is built from 16 residues. The germline V gene encodes CDR1 SEHNR and CDR2 FQNEAQ (reference sequence). With 5 bases clipped from V and 5 bases from J, the junction kept 8 bases outside the gene matches.